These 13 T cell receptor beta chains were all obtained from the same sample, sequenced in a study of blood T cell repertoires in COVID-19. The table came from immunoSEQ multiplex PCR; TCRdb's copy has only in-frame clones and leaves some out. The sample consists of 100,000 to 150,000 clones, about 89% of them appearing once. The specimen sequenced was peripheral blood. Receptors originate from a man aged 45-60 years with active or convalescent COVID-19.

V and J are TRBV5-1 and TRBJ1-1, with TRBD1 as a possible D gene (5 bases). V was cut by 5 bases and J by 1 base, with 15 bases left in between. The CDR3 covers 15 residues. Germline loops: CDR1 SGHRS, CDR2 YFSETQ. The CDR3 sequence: CASSLTQGWNTEAFF. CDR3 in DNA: TGCGCCAGCAGTCTCACCCAGGGCTGGAACACTGAAGCTTTCTTT. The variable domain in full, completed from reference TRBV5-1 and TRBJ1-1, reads KAGVTQTPRYLIKTRGQQVTLSCSPISGHRSVSWYQQTPGQGLQFLFEYFSETQRNKGNFPGRFSGRQFSNSRSEMNVSTLELGDSALYLCASSLTQGWNTEAFFGQGTRLTVV.

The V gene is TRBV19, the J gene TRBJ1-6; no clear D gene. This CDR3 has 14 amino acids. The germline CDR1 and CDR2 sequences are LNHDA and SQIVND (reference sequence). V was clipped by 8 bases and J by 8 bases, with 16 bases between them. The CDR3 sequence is CASSPGGLHSPLHF. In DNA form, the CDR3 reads TGTGCCAGTTCCCCAGGTGGACTCCATTCACCCCTCCACTTT.

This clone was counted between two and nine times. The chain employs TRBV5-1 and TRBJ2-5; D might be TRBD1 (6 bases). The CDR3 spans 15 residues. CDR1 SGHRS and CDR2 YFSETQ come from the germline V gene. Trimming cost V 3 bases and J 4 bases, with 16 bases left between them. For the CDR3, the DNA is TGCGCCAGCAGCTCTCAGGGGCGGGCGGGAGAGACCCAGTACTTC. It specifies CASSSQGRAGETQYF.

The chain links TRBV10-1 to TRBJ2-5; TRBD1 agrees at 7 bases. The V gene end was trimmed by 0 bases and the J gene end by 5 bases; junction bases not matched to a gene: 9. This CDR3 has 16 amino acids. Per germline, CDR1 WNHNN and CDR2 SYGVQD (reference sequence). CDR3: CASSESTGQPGETQYF. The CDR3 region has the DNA TGCGCCAGCAGTGAGTCGACGGGACAGCCGGGGGAGACCCAGTACTTC.

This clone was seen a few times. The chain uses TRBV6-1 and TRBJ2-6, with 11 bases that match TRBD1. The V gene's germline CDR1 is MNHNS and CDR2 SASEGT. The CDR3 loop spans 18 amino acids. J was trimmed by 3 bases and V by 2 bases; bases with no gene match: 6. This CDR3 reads CASSEQDRGRFGANVLTF. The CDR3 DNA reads TGTGCCAGCAGTGAACAGGACAGGGGGCGGTTTGGGGCCAACGTCCTGACTTTC.

The CDR3 region has the DNA TGCGCCAGCAGCTCTTTCAGGGGGAGCTCCTACGAGCAGTACTTC. Encoded protein: CASSSFRGSSYEQYF. The gene calls are TRBV5-1 and TRBJ2-7; TRBD1 agrees at 7 bases. The V gene end was trimmed by 3 bases and the J gene end by 0 bases; junction bases not matched to a gene: 6. The CDR3 length is 15 residues. Germline lookup yields CDR1 SGHRS and CDR2 YFSETQ.

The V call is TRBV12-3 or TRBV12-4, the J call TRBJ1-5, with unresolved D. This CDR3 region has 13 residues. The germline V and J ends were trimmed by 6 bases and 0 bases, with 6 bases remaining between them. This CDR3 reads CASSLSSNQPQHF. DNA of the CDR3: TGTGCCAGCAGCCTCTCTAGCAATCAGCCCCAGCATTTT.

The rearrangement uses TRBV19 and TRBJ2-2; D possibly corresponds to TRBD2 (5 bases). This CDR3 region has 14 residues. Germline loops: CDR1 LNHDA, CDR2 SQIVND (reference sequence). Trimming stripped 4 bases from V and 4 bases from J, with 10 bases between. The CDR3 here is CASSTRASTGELFF. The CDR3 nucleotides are TGTGCCAGTAGTACGCGGGCCAGCACCGGGGAGCTGTTTTTT.

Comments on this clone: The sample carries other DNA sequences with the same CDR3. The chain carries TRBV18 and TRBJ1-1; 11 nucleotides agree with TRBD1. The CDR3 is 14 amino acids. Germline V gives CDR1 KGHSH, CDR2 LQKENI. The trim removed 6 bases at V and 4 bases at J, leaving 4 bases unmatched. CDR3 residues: CASSSGTGGTEAFF. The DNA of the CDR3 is TGTGCCAGCTCTTCCGGGACAGGGGGCACTGAAGCTTTCTTT.

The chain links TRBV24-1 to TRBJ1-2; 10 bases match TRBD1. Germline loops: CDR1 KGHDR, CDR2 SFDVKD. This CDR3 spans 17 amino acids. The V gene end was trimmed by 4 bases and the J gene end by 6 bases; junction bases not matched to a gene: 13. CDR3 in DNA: TGTGCCACCAGTGACTCAATCGGGACAGGGGACAGGGATGGCTACACCTTC. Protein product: CATSDSIGTGDRDGYTF.

The chain's CDR3 is CASSTGQGTSGRNEQYF. The CDR3 region has the DNA TGCGCCAGCAGCACCGGACAGGGGACTAGCGGGAGAAACGAGCAGTACTTC. The rearrangement uses TRBV5-1 and TRBJ2-7; 14 bases map to TRBD2. V shed 4 bases and J 5 bases; nucleotides not matched to a gene: 11. The CDR3 consists of 17 residues. Looked up from germline, CDR1 is SGHRS and CDR2 is YFSETQ.

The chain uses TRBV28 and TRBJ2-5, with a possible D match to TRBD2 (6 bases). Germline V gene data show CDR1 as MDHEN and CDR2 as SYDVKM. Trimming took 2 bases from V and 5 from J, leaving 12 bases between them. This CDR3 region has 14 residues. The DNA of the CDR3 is TGTGCCAGCAGTTTACCGGGAGATTCGGAGACCCAGTACTTC. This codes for CASSLPGDSETQYF. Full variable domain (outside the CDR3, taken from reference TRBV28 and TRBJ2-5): DVKVTQSSRYLVKRTGEKVFLECVQDMDHENMFWYRQDPGLGLRLIYFSYDVKMKEKGDIPEGYSVSREKKERFSLILESASTNQTSMYLCASSLPGDSETQYFGPGTRLLVL.

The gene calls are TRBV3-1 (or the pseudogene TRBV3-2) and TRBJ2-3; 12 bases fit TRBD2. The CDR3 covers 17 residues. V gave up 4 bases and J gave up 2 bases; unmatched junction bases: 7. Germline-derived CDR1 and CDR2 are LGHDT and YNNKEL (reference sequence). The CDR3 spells CASSPRLAGAITDTQYF. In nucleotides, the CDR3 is TGTGCCAGCAGCCCACGACTAGCGGGGGCGATCACAGATACGCAGTATTTT.